These 28 T cell receptor beta chains originate from one sample sequenced in a study of T cell responses to AZD1222 COVID-19 vaccine. Clones were sequenced by immunoSEQ multiplex PCR, and TCRdb holds only the in-frame ones, with some missing. This repertoire shows about 140,000 clones, approximately 90% found once; its top ten account for 5.5%. The starting material was peripheral blood, obtained on day 0 of AZD1222 vaccination. These receptors came from an adult in good health.

The V call is TRBV4-1, the J call TRBJ2-7; D remains unclear. V was trimmed by 4 bases and J by 2 bases, leaving 9 bases between them. The CDR3 sequence is 13 residues long. CDR1 is MGHRA, CDR2 YSYEKL, per germline. The CDR3 here is CASSLSLPYEQYF. The CDR3 DNA is TGCGCCAGCAGCCTTAGTCTCCCCTACGAGCAGTACTTC.

The chain has TRBV4-1 and TRBJ2-7; 7 bases map to TRBD2. The CDR3 sequence is 14 residues long. The V and J ends lost 0 bases and 3 bases, in that order; junction bases with no gene match: 2. Germline CDR1 reads MGHRA; CDR2 reads YSYEKL. The CDR3 loop is CASSQDTSVYEQYF. CDR3 sequence (DNA): TGCGCCAGCAGCCAAGATACTAGCGTCTACGAGCAGTACTTC.

This chain connects TRBV19 to TRBJ1-4, with TRBD1 as a possible D gene (6 bases). This CDR3 spans 14 amino acids. The ends were cut back, 6 bases at V and 8 bases at J, with 16 bases in the middle. CDR1 LNHDA and CDR2 SQIVND come from the germline V gene (reference sequence). CDR3 bases: TGTGCCAGTAGCAAAGGGGGAAGAGGAGAAAAACTGTTTTTT. Its translation: CASSKGGRGEKLFF.

The chain couples TRBV9 to TRBJ2-1, with D possibly TRBD2 on 6 matching bases. Germline V gene data show CDR1 as SGDLS and CDR2 as YYNGEE. The CDR3 is 13 residues long. V lost 2 bases and J 9 bases, leaving 12 bases between the germline ends. The CDR3 sequence: CASSVETSGEQFF. The CDR3 DNA reads TGTGCCAGCAGCGTGGAGACTAGTGGTGAGCAGTTCTTC.

CDR3 amino acids: CASSTLGQGEGPAFF. The CDR3 bases are TGTGCCAGTAGTACCCTAGGACAGGGGGAAGGTCCGGCTTTCTTT. This chain joins TRBV19 and TRBJ1-1; 10 nucleotides match TRBD1. The CDR3 extends over 15 amino acids. J was trimmed by 11 bases and V by 4 bases; bases with no gene match: 13. CDR1 is LNHDA and CDR2 is SQIVND in the germline V gene (reference sequence).

The chain carries TRBV12-5 and TRBJ2-7; 16 positions agree with TRBD2. The CDR3 is 16 residues long. Germline V gene lookup returns CDR1 LGHNT and CDR2 FRNRAP. The V gene end was trimmed by 5 bases and the J gene end by 7 bases; junction bases not matched to a gene: 8. CDR3 sequence reads: CASGLGPGLAGGEQYF. In nucleotides, the CDR3 is TGTGCTAGTGGTCTCGGCCCGGGACTAGCGGGAGGGGAGCAGTACTTC.

This clone appeared many times. The V gene is TRBV7-9, the J gene TRBJ1-5; a weak D match, TRBD1 (6 bases). This CDR3 is built from 16 residues. Looked up from germline, CDR1 is SEHNR and CDR2 is FQNEAQ (reference sequence). V lost 4 bases and J lost 12, with 25 bases in between. The CDR3 here is CASSSETGAFSLVQHF. The CDR3 bases are TGTGCCAGCAGCTCCGAGACAGGCGCCTTCTCATTAGTCCAGCATTTT.

This sequence joins TRBV2 and TRBJ1-4; D remains ambiguous. In germline, CDR1 is SNHLY, CDR2 FYNNEI. The CDR3 is 14 residues long. V was pared by 7 bases and J by 8 bases, with 17 bases between. DNA for the CDR3: TGTGCCAGCACTTCCCCGGCGCAAGTGGAAAAACTGTTTTTT. Encoded protein: CASTSPAQVEKLFF.

This clone is termed medium-sized. This rearrangement joins TRBV19 to TRBJ1-3; no firm D call. Germline assignment: CDR1 LNHDA and CDR2 SQIVND (reference sequence). Trimming took 3 bases from V and 3 from J, leaving 9 bases between them. The CDR3 covers 14 residues. In nucleotides, the CDR3 is TGTGCCAGTAGTATTTTTGGACTTGGAAACACCATATATTTT. Translating gives CASSIFGLGNTIYF.

This chain joins TRBV28 and TRBJ1-2; 7 nucleotides line up with TRBD1. This CDR3 contains 15 residues. Germline V gene data show CDR1 as MDHEN and CDR2 as SYDVKM. After removal of 6 bases from V and 4 bases from J, the junction contained 11 bases not matched to a gene. The CDR3 DNA follows: TGTGCCAGCAGATATCGGGACAGTCAATTCTATGGCTACACCTTC. Its protein product is CASRYRDSQFYGYTF.

The rearrangement links TRBV4-1 to TRBJ2-3, with a tentative D call TRBD2 (6 bases). In germline, CDR1 is MGHRA, CDR2 YSYEKL. The germline V and J ends were trimmed by 0 bases and 8 bases, with 12 bases remaining between them. The CDR3 extends over 14 amino acids. CDR3 protein: CASSQEGGQGTQYF. CDR3 nucleotides: TGCGCCAGCAGCCAAGAGGGAGGCCAGGGTACGCAGTATTTT.

This chain uses TRBV29-1 with TRBJ2-1; 13 bases map to TRBD2. Looked up from germline, CDR1 is SQVTM and CDR2 is ANQGSEA. The V and J ends lost 4 bases and 0 bases, in that order; junction bases with no gene match: 9. This CDR3 is built from 18 residues. This CDR3 is CSVAGTSGTGSSYNEQFF. The CDR3 DNA sequence: TGCAGCGTTGCCGGGACTAGCGGGACGGGGAGCTCCTACAATGAGCAGTTCTTC.

The chain joins TRBV5-4 to TRBJ1-2; D perhaps matches TRBD1 (5 bases). This CDR3 is 13 amino acids long. Trimming shortened V by 0 bases and J by 5 bases, and 8 bases separated the two germline ends. CDR1 and CDR2 from the germline V gene are SGHNT and YYREEE (reference sequence). The CDR3 nucleotides read TGTGCCAGCAGCTTGGGACAGTTTTATGGCTACACCTTC. Translating gives CASSLGQFYGYTF.

The V and J genes are TRBV27 and TRBJ1-3; the D gene is possibly TRBD1 (6 bases). Between the trimmed V and J ends, which lost 4 bases and 4 bases, there was a span of 23 bases. The CDR3 is 18 residues long. From germline, CDR1 is MNHEY and CDR2 SMNVEV (reference sequence). The CDR3: CASSSTPHRERSGNTIYF. CDR3 bases: TGTGCCAGCAGTTCAACTCCCCACAGGGAAAGGAGCGGAAACACCATATATTTT.

The chain couples TRBV11-3 to TRBJ1-5, with D hard to call. V lost 0 bases, J lost 5 bases, and 14 bases lay in between. This CDR3 region has 16 residues. Germline V gene sequence: CDR1 SGHNT, CDR2 YENEEA. The CDR3, as DNA: TGTGCCAGCAGCTTAGAGAAAGGAGGGATTGATCAGCCCCAGCATTTT. Encoded protein: CASSLEKGGIDQPQHF.

This clone has only one observation. The chain has TRBV7-9 and TRBJ2-2; 14 bases are shared with TRBD2. Unmatched junction bases numbered 3, after V lost 5 bases and J lost 1 base. The CDR3 extends over 17 amino acids. CDR1 is SEHNR, CDR2 FQNEAQ, per germline (reference sequence). This CDR3 is CASSKGLAGVNTGELFF. Written as DNA, the CDR3 is TGTGCCAGCAGCAAGGGACTAGCGGGAGTGAACACCGGGGAGCTGTTTTTT.

V usage is TRBV27 and J usage is TRBJ2-5, with TRBD1 as a possible D gene (6 bases). V shed 10 bases and J shed 4 bases, with 10 bases lying between them. Germline V gene data show CDR1 as MNHEY and CDR2 as SMNVEV (reference sequence). This CDR3 is 11 amino acids long. Here the CDR3 DNA reads TGTGCCACCTCCAGGGGAGAGACCCAGTACTTC. Translated, it gives CATSRGETQYF.

The genes are TRBV5-1 and TRBJ2-2; no clear D gene. Between the trimmed V and J ends, which lost 0 bases and 0 bases, there was a span of 12 bases. CDR1 SGHRS and CDR2 YFSETQ come from the germline V gene. CDR3 size: 17 residues. The CDR3 nucleotides are TGCGCCAGCAGCTTGGATGGCGCCCGATCGAACACCGGGGAGCTGTTTTTT. As protein: CASSLDGARSNTGELFF.

Here the CDR3 DNA reads TGTGCCAGCAGCTTGGATTCGCCCGTCAATGAGCAGTTCTTC. This encodes CASSLDSPVNEQFF. The chain joins TRBV7-9 to TRBJ2-1; D is ambiguous. Per the germline V gene, CDR1 is SEHNR and CDR2 is FQNEAQ (reference sequence). This CDR3 is 14 amino acids long. Deletions cut 3 bases from V and 6 bases from J, with 12 bases between.

The chain recombines TRBV19 with TRBJ1-3; D is uncertain. This CDR3 comprises 16 residues. The V gene lost 3 bases and the J gene lost 0 bases, with 12 bases spanning the gap. The germline V gene has CDR1 LNHDA and CDR2 SQIVND (reference sequence). For the CDR3, the DNA is TGTGCCAGTAGTATTGAGGGCCTCAGCTCTGGAAACACCATATATTTT. Residues: CASSIEGLSSGNTIYF.

The chain recombines TRBV2 with TRBJ2-4, with 12 bases matching TRBD2. V gave up 7 bases and J gave up 3 bases; unmatched junction bases: 7. CDR1 is SNHLY and CDR2 is FYNNEI in the germline V gene. The CDR3 extends over 16 amino acids. CDR3 sequence (DNA): TGTGCCAGCACCGAAGGACTAGCGGGACACAAAAACATTCAGTACTTC. Translated: CASTEGLAGHKNIQYF.

The chain joins TRBV30 to TRBJ2-1; D perhaps matches TRBD2 (5 bases). The V gene's germline CDR1 is GTSNPN and CDR2 SVGIG (reference sequence). The CDR3 loop spans 11 amino acids. The V and J ends lost 1 base and 7 bases respectively, with 5 bases between them. CDR3 amino acids: CAWSGGNEQFF. CDR3 coding DNA: TGTGCCTGGAGTGGCGGGAATGAGCAGTTCTTC.

This chain connects TRBV9 to TRBJ1-3; the match to TRBD1 covers 8 bases. The V gene end was trimmed by 3 bases and the J gene end by 3 bases; junction bases not matched to a gene: 5. Germline CDR1 and CDR2: SGDLS and YYNGEE. CDR3 length equals 15 residues. This chain's CDR3 is CASSGLDRGGNTIYF. CDR3 sequence (DNA): TGTGCCAGCAGCGGACTTGACAGGGGTGGAAACACCATATATTTT.

The chain joins TRBV4-2 to TRBJ1-1, with 7 bases identical to TRBD1. The CDR3 covers 15 residues. The junction had 11 bases not matched to a gene; V was cut back by 4 bases and J by 6 bases. Germline V gene data show CDR1 as LGHNA and CDR2 as YNFKEQ. CDR3 residues: CASSPHQGEGAEAFF. The CDR3 nucleotides read TGTGCCAGCAGCCCTCATCAGGGGGAAGGGGCTGAAGCTTTCTTT.

The V gene is TRBV7-2, the J gene TRBJ2-7; D is tentatively TRBD1 or TRBD2 (5 bases each). V lost 4 bases, J lost 3 bases, and 19 bases lay in between. CDR3 length equals 16 residues. Germline lookup yields CDR1 SGHTA and CDR2 FQGNSA. This CDR3 reads CASSSPPGTVFYEQYF. CDR3 sequence (DNA): TGTGCCAGCAGCTCCCCTCCCGGGACGGTTTTCTACGAGCAGTACTTC.

The V call is TRBV13, the J call TRBJ2-2, with a tentative D call TRBD1 (5 bases). This CDR3 spans 19 amino acids. Trimming took off 3 bases at V and 2 bases at J, with 22 bases between the two ends. Germline V lookup: CDR1 PRHDT, CDR2 FYEKMQ (reference sequence). CDR3 protein: CASSFHRPRVEFNTGELFF. CDR3 coding DNA: TGTGCCAGCAGCTTTCATCGCCCCAGGGTTGAGTTTAACACCGGGGAGCTGTTTTTT.

The chain couples TRBV5-1 to TRBJ1-6; maybe TRBD1 (6 bases). Per germline, CDR1 SGHRS and CDR2 YFSETQ. The ends were cut back, 4 bases at V and 4 bases at J, with 12 bases in the middle. The CDR3 is 15 residues long. The CDR3 sequence: CASSPGQGYNSPLHF. CDR3 DNA sequence: TGCGCCAGCAGCCCAGGGCAGGGGTATAATTCACCCCTCCACTTT.

As for this clone: This sample also contains other DNA sequences that code for the same CDR3. The chain uses TRBV28 and TRBJ1-2; TRBD1 aligns across 8 bases. Germline-derived CDR1 and CDR2 are MDHEN and SYDVKM. The CDR3 spans 13 residues. V shed 3 bases and J 4 bases; nucleotides not matched to a gene: 1. The DNA for the CDR3 is TGTGCCAGCAGTTTGGACAGGGTCTATGGCTACACCTTC. It codes for CASSLDRVYGYTF.